This TCR beta chain was identified during a study of T cell changes during pregnancy in multiple sclerosis. Sequencing used immunoSEQ multiplex PCR; TCRdb keeps in-frame clones, though not all of them. The sample carries more than 55,000 clones, approximately 94% recorded once. V dropped 5 bases and J dropped 6 bases, with 23 bases sitting between them. This CDR3 comprises 17 residues. The V gene's germline CDR1 is MRHNA and CDR2 SNTAGT. The material was CD8+ T cells from peripheral blood mononuclear cells, obtained in the third trimester of pregnancy. The J gene is TRBJ2-1, the V gene TRBV6-4, with a possible D match to TRBD2 (5 bases). The receptor was isolated from a female donor with multiple sclerosis, enrolled in a pregnancy study. CDR3 DNA sequence: TGTGCCAGCAGTCCCGGACTGACCATCCTTTCTACCAATGAGCAGTTCTTC. Translated: CASSPGLTILSTNEQFF.